The 32 T cell receptor beta chains below all came from one sample that was sequenced in a study of CD8+CD57+ T cells in acquired aplastic anemia. Genomic DNA acted as the template from which TCR beta VDJ combination and CDR3 sequence profiling were carried out. TCRdb called the reads again in MiXCR, with one record for every CDR3 protein. The data contain roughly 150,000 distinct CDR3 sequences, roughly 45% of them singletons. By flow cytometry, patients selected for sequencing had shown an expansion of CD8+CD57+ cells. Material: sorted CD4+, CD8+, or CD8+CD57+ T cells (not recorded which) from PBMCs. Receptors were obtained from a human donor with aplastic anemia.

This clonotype was recorded many times. The chain recombines TRBV7-3 with TRBJ1-3; D ambiguous. CDR1 SGHTA and CDR2 FQGTGA come from the germline V gene. The CDR3 runs 13 residues. Trimming removed 2 bases at V and 8 bases at J, with 10 bases between. CDR3 residues: CASSLGPRDTIYF. CDR3 bases: TGTGCCAGCAGCTTAGGTCCTAGGGACACCATATATTTT.

In this sample, this clonotype turned up many times. V gene TRBV7-8 combines with J gene TRBJ2-7; D unresolved. The CDR3 spans 13 residues. Germline V gene lookup returns CDR1 SGHVS and CDR2 FQNEAQ. CDR3 in amino acids: CASSVAEIYEQYV. The CDR3 nucleotides are TGTGCCAGCAGCGTAGCAGAGATCTACGAGCAGTACGTC.

The V call is TRBV2, the J call TRBJ1-3, with D tentatively TRBD1 (5 bases). The V gene's germline CDR1 is SNHLY and CDR2 FYNNEI. This CDR3 comprises 15 residues. Trimming removed 7 bases at V and 1 base at J, with 14 bases between. Here the CDR3 reads CASTQRGRSGNTIYF. CDR3 DNA: TGTGCCAGCACCCAGAGGGGAAGATCTGGAAACACCATATATTTT.

The genes are TRBV19 and TRBJ1-2; D possibly corresponds to TRBD1 (6 bases). Per the germline V gene, CDR1 is LNHDA and CDR2 is SQIVND (reference sequence). CDR3 size: 16 residues. V lost 3 bases, J lost 0 bases, and 14 bases lay in between. The chain's CDR3 is CASSIPGQYANYGYTF. Written as DNA, the CDR3 is TGTGCCAGTAGTATTCCCGGACAGTACGCTAACTATGGCTACACCTTC. The full variable domain, its missing parts supplied by reference TRBV19 and TRBJ1-2, is DGGITQSPKYLFRKEGQNVTLSCEQNLNHDAMYWYRQDPGQGLRLIYYSQIVNDFQKGDIAEGYSVSREKKESFPLTVTSAQKNPTAFYLCASSIPGQYANYGYTFGSGTRLTVV.

The chain has TRBV19 and TRBJ1-6, with 9 bases aligning to TRBD1. V dropped 7 bases and J dropped 6; count of bases not matched to a gene: 7. The CDR3 runs to 15 residues. The germline V gene has CDR1 LNHDA and CDR2 SQIVND (reference sequence). The CDR3 region is CASTTGGAGNSPLHF. For the CDR3, the DNA is TGTGCCAGTACCACAGGGGGCGCGGGTAATTCACCCCTCCACTTT.

This chain joins TRBV2 and TRBJ1-4, with D possibly being TRBD1 (5 bases). Trimming took 7 bases from V and 5 from J, leaving 17 bases between them. Germline CDR1 SNHLY, CDR2 FYNNEI. CDR3 size: 15 residues. CDR3 bases: TGTGCCAGCACGGTTTCGCGGCAGGGAAATGAAAAACTGTTTTTT. As protein: CASTVSRQGNEKLFF.

This sequence joins TRBV29-1 and TRBJ2-3; D is unclear. The CDR3 length is 12 residues. V was pared by 6 bases and J by 3 bases, with 10 bases between. Germline V CDR1 and CDR2: SQVTM, ANQGSEA. The CDR3 region has the DNA TGCAGCGTCCTGGACCGGACAGATACGCAGTATTTT. This gives the protein CSVLDRTDTQYF.

This sequence joins TRBV10-3 and TRBJ1-1, with no clear D. This CDR3 has 15 amino acids. The V end was cut by 3 bases, the J end by 0 bases, with 11 bases between. Per germline, CDR1 ENHRY and CDR2 SYGVKD. The CDR3 loop is CAISEFYTMNTEAFF. The CDR3 coding sequence is TGTGCCATCAGTGAATTCTACACGATGAACACTGAAGCTTTCTTT.

This clonotype was seen a few times. V and J are TRBV6-4 and TRBJ2-7, with 11 bases that match TRBD1. CDR3 length equals 14 residues. Germline V gene lookup returns CDR1 MRHNA and CDR2 SNTAGT. The ends lost 6 bases at V and 9 bases at J; junction bases unmatched: 10. DNA for the CDR3: TGTGCCAGCAGAGCGGGACAGGGGGTCGGAGGGCAGTACTTC. Translation: CASRAGQGVGGQYF.

This clonotype was observed a handful of times. V usage is TRBV2 and J usage is TRBJ1-1, with 9 bases that match TRBD1. V lost 2 bases to trimming and J lost 5 bases; unmatched junction nucleotides: 3. Germline V gene data show CDR1 as SNHLY and CDR2 as FYNNEI. This CDR3 is built from 14 residues. This CDR3 reads CASSETGGATEAFF. The CDR3 nucleotides read TGTGCCAGCAGTGAAACAGGGGGCGCGACTGAAGCTTTCTTT.

This clonotype has a single count. The chain uses TRBV7-2 and TRBJ2-1, with 9 bases fitting TRBD2. V dropped 5 bases and J dropped 8; count of bases not matched to a gene: 4. Germline V gives CDR1 SGHTA, CDR2 FQGNSA. The CDR3 contains 13 residues. CDR3 loop: CASSQGTSYEQFF. The CDR3 DNA follows: TGTGCCAGCAGCCAAGGGACTAGCTATGAGCAGTTCTTC.

On this clonotype itself: A much larger clone differs by one base, so this may be a read error. J is TRBJ2-7 and V is TRBV6-1; D is uncertain. The ends were cut back, 1 base at V and 0 bases at J, with 13 bases in the middle. The CDR3 contains 16 residues. Germline V gives CDR1 MNHNS, CDR2 SASEGT. The CDR3 DNA is TGTGCCAGCAGTGAAGGTTTTGGTAGCACCTCCTACGAGCAGTACTTC. Translation gives CASSEGFGSTSYEQYF.

This clonotype was seen ten or more times. V and J are TRBV4-3 and TRBJ2-1; no clear D. This CDR3 is 15 amino acids long. Germline-derived CDR1 and CDR2 are LGHNA and YSLEER. Trimming took off 0 bases at V and 0 bases at J, with 6 bases between the two ends. CDR3 in amino acids: CASSQDEYSYNEQFF. The CDR3 DNA reads TGCGCCAGCAGCCAAGACGAGTACTCCTACAATGAGCAGTTCTTC.

The V and J genes are TRBV29-1 and TRBJ2-7, with D perhaps TRBD1 (6 bases). In germline, CDR1 is SQVTM, CDR2 ANQGSEA. CDR3 size: 14 residues. V dropped 3 bases and J dropped 2 bases, with 14 bases sitting between them. CDR3 protein: CSVEGADGAYEQYF. The DNA of the CDR3 is TGCAGCGTTGAGGGGGCGGACGGAGCCTACGAGCAGTACTTC.

This clonotype appeared a few times. This chain uses TRBV9 with TRBJ2-5, with 9 bases identical to TRBD1. V lost 3 bases and J lost 2; bases outside the gene matches: 11. The CDR3 spans 17 residues. The germline gives CDR1 SGDLS, CDR2 YYNGEE. This CDR3 reads CASSGALGTGLQETQYF. CDR3 bases: TGTGCCAGCAGCGGGGCGTTGGGGACAGGGTTACAAGAGACCCAGTACTTC. Looking up the rest from reference TRBV9 and TRBJ2-5 gives the full variable domain: DSGVTQTPKHLITATGQRVTLRCSPRSGDLSVYWYQQSLDQGLQFLIQYYNGEERAKGNILERFSAQQFPDLHSELNLSSLELGDSALYFCASSGALGTGLQETQYFGPGTRLLVL.

This clonotype has only a few counts. The chain links TRBV24-1 to TRBJ2-1; 8 bases agree with TRBD2. The CDR3 has 14 amino acids. Germline V gene lookup returns CDR1 KGHDR and CDR2 SFDVKD. The CDR3 DNA is TGTGCTAGTTCTCCGGGACTAGTCTACAATGAGCAGTTCTTC. Residues: CASSPGLVYNEQFF.

This clonotype was counted only a few times. A much larger clone is a single base away; this may be a read error. The V and J genes are TRBV20-1 and TRBJ2-2; TRBD2 matches 7 bases. Germline V lookup: CDR1 DFQATT, CDR2 SNEGSKA (reference sequence). V shed 5 bases and J 3 bases; nucleotides not matched to a gene: 12. The CDR3 covers 16 residues. This chain's CDR3 is CSAQRDYPPDTGELFF. In DNA, the CDR3 is TGCAGTGCTCAGCGGGACTACCCACCGGACACCGGGGAGCTGTTTTTT.

This clonotype was counted a few times. This rearrangement joins TRBV20-1 to TRBJ2-3; 16 nucleotides align to TRBD2. The CDR3 contains 18 residues. From germline, CDR1 is DFQATT and CDR2 SNEGSKA (reference sequence). V was pared by 5 bases and J by 5 bases, with 13 bases of the junction left unmatched. CDR3 protein: CSAPPLGLAGGLQDTQYF. Written as DNA, the CDR3 is TGCAGTGCTCCCCCTCTGGGACTAGCGGGGGGGCTTCAAGATACGCAGTATTTT.

As for this clonotype: A read error may explain this, as a much larger clone is one base away. The chain combines TRBV11-2 with TRBJ2-1, with 9 bases lining up with TRBD1. The CDR3 is made up of 16 amino acids. The ends lost 5 bases at V and 10 bases at J; junction bases unmatched: 15. Germline V lookup: CDR1 SGHAT, CDR2 FQNNGV. CDR3 DNA sequence: TGTGCCAGCAGCATATCTGGGACAGGGATCTCCTACGAGCAGTTCTTC. Translation gives CASSISGTGISYEQFF.

This clonotype has at least ten counts. The chain links TRBV20-1 to TRBJ2-5; 7 bases match TRBD2. CDR1 and CDR2 (germline): DFQATT, SNEGSKA (reference sequence). V trimming: 3 bases; J trimming: 5 bases; junction bases outside the gene matches: 3. The CDR3 has 12 amino acids. CDR3 bases: TGCAGTGCTAGGGGAGCGGGGGAGACCCAGTACTTC. Translating gives CSARGAGETQYF.

Details on this clonotype: Since a much larger clone is just one base distant, this may be a read error. The CDR3 DNA is TGTGCCAGCAGTTATGGAGCGGGAGACCCTAGCACAGATACGCAGTGTTTT. This sequence encodes CASSYGAGDPSTDTQCF. This chain uses TRBV6-5 with TRBJ2-3; 8 bases fit TRBD2. Germline CDR1 is MNHEY and CDR2 is SVGAGI. The length of the CDR3 is 17 residues.

Comments on this clonotype: A read error may explain this, as a much larger clone is one base away. The chain is built from TRBV5-1 and TRBJ1-1, with a possible D match to TRBD1 (6 bases). The CDR3 contains 14 residues. V was pared by 7 bases and J by 1 base, with 14 bases between. The V gene's germline CDR1 is SGHRS and CDR2 YFSETQ. CDR3 residues: CASGPTGQNTEAFF. CDR3 DNA: TGCGCCAGCGGCCCAACGGGACAGAACACTGAAGCTTTCTTT.

V gene TRBV7-2 combines with J gene TRBJ1-4, with 8 bases aligning to TRBD1. The CDR3 has 15 amino acids. V lost 5 bases, J lost 8 bases, and 10 bases stayed unmatched. Germline CDR1 SGHTA, CDR2 FQGNSA. DNA for the CDR3: TGTGCCAGCAGCCTCCACGGGACAGGCGTCGAAAAACTGTTTTTT. This encodes CASSLHGTGVEKLFF. The complete variable domain, with remaining parts taken from reference TRBV7-2 and TRBJ1-4, reads GAGVSQSPSNKVTEKGKDVELRCDPISGHTALYWYRQSLGQGLEFLIYFQGNSAPDKSGLPSDRFSAERTGGSVSTLTIQRTQQEDSAVYLCASSLHGTGVEKLFFGSGTQLSVL.

The rearrangement uses TRBV15 and TRBJ1-2; D is ambiguous. This CDR3 has 16 residues. V shed 0 bases and J shed 8 bases, with 19 bases lying between them. Germline V gives CDR1 LNHNV, CDR2 YYDKDF (reference sequence). The CDR3: CATSRELGRPLDGYTF. CDR3 bases: TGTGCCACCAGCAGAGAGTTAGGGCGCCCATTAGACGGCTACACCTTC.

With respect to this clonotype: The CDR3 does not end in the conserved phenylalanine or tryptophan, so this is likely a read error. The chain employs TRBV19 and TRBJ2-7; TRBD1 matches 9 bases. Unmatched junction bases numbered 3, after V lost 6 bases and J lost 3 bases. CDR1 and CDR2 from the germline V gene are LNHDA and SQIVND (reference sequence). CDR3 length: 13 amino acids. This CDR3 is CASSRTGDYEQYL. Here the CDR3 DNA reads TGTGCCAGTAGCCGGACAGGGGACTACGAGCAGTACCTC.

The chain combines TRBV5-1 with TRBJ2-1; 8 positions match TRBD2. V was pared by 4 bases and J by 9 bases, with 9 bases of the junction left unmatched. There are 14 residues in the CDR3. Germline V gene data show CDR1 as SGHRS and CDR2 as YFSETQ. CDR3 loop: CASSHRGGHSEQFF. The CDR3 DNA follows: TGCGCCAGCAGCCACCGGGGGGGGCATAGTGAGCAGTTCTTC.

The sample holds a few counts of this clonotype. CDR3 coding DNA: TGTGCCAGCTCAGAAACAGGGGGCTCTGGAAACACCATATATTTT. Amino acids: CASSETGGSGNTIYF. This chain joins TRBV25-1 and TRBJ1-3, with 8 bases identical to TRBD1. Looked up from germline, CDR1 is MGHDK and CDR2 is SYGVNS. The CDR3 has 15 amino acids. The trim removed 8 bases at V and 0 bases at J, leaving 6 bases unmatched.

The chain has TRBV4-3 and TRBJ1-2, with unresolved D. Deletions cut 1 base from V and 5 bases from J, with 11 bases between. The CDR3 totals 14 residues. Germline CDR1 reads LGHNA; CDR2 reads YSLEER. The CDR3 here is CASSQAVGEYGYTF. DNA for the CDR3: TGCGCCAGCAGCCAAGCAGTGGGTGAATATGGCTACACCTTC.

This chain connects TRBV10-3 to TRBJ2-6, with D perhaps being TRBD1 or TRBD2 (6 bases each). Germline assignment: CDR1 ENHRY and CDR2 SYGVKD. V was clipped by 6 bases and J by 8 bases, with 14 bases between them. This CDR3 has 14 amino acids. In DNA form, the CDR3 reads TGTGCCATCAGATCGGGACGGGGGCCCAACGTCCTGACTTTC. Residues: CAIRSGRGPNVLTF.

Ten or more counts support this clonotype. V usage is TRBV25-1 and J usage is TRBJ1-2, with a tentative D call TRBD1 (6 bases). Germline V gene data show CDR1 as MGHDK and CDR2 as SYGVNS. The CDR3 runs to 15 residues. The germline V and J ends were trimmed by 8 bases and 3 bases, with 19 bases remaining between them. The CDR3 DNA reads TGTGCCAGCCCCCTCGGGGGGGGCTCTCACTATGGCTACACCTTC. As protein: CASPLGGGSHYGYTF.

This clonotype was seen repeatedly, ten times or more. The chain joins TRBV12-3 or TRBV12-4 to TRBJ1-2; no firm D call. Trimming removed 1 base from V and 8 bases from J, with 11 bases in between. The CDR3 is 13 residues long. CDR3 loop: CASSLGSPQGYTF. Written as DNA, the CDR3 is TGTGCCAGCAGTTTAGGGAGTCCGCAGGGCTACACCTTC.

This chain links TRBV3-1 with TRBJ2-3, with 10 bases identical to TRBD2. V lost 3 bases to trimming and J lost 4 bases; unmatched junction nucleotides: 10. Germline CDR1 and CDR2: LGHDT and YNNKEL (reference sequence). This CDR3 is 17 amino acids long. As DNA, the CDR3 is TGTGCCAGCAGCCACCGACGGGGACTAGCGAGCTCAGATACGCAGTATTTT. Encoded protein: CASSHRRGLASSDTQYF.